This T cell receptor beta chain came from a study of T cells in Graves' hyperthyroidism and ophthalmopathy. RNA transcripts gave rise to amplified TCR beta CDR3 regions. The HTBI set primed first-round TCR CDR3 RT-PCR. Each CDR3 protein is one row after TCRdb ran MiXCR on the multiplex PCR reads. The sample yields 540,000 or so distinct CDR3 sequences, 35% to 55% seen once. A patient was excluded if there was uncontrolled infection, other autoimmune disease, pregnancy or lactation. The table lists this clonotype with a few counts. The ends were cut back, 0 bases at V and 5 bases at J, with 4 bases in the middle. CDR3 length: 12 amino acids. Germline V gives CDR1 LNHNV, CDR2 YYDKDF (reference sequence).

The source is an adult woman with Graves' disease, either hyperthyroidism or ophthalmopathy (not recorded which). Sequenced: peripheral blood or thyroid tissue (not recorded which). This chain links TRBV15 with TRBJ1-1; D is unresolved. In DNA form, the CDR3 reads TGTGCCACCAGCAGAGATCGTACTGAAGCTTTCTTT. Residues: CATSRDRTEAFF.